This entry lists 7 T cell receptor beta chains sequenced from one sample in a study of radiotherapy plus CTLA-4 blockade in lung cancer. TCRdb's copy holds only in-frame clones and misses some; the assay was immunoSEQ multiplex PCR. The table lists approximately 82,000 clones, about four fifths of them singletons. The starting material was peripheral blood, obtained from a patient treated with radiotherapy plus ipilimumab. These receptors were taken from a human donor with non-small cell lung cancer that progressed on radiotherapy plus ipilimumab.

This clone was detected once. The chain has TRBV7-2 and TRBJ1-1; D gene uncertain. The CDR3 is made up of 13 amino acids. Germline V gives CDR1 SGHTA, CDR2 FQGNSA. Trimming removed 7 bases at V and 7 bases at J, with 16 bases between. The CDR3 region is CASNSQSAFEAFF. The CDR3 bases are TGTGCCAGCAACTCGCAGTCAGCGTTTGAAGCTTTCTTT.

This chain connects TRBV27 to TRBJ2-5, with D unclear. V gave up 7 bases and J gave up 4 bases, with 7 bases separating them. The CDR3 contains 11 residues. Germline CDR1 is MNHEY and CDR2 is SMNVEV (reference sequence). CDR3 amino acids: CASTLGETQYF. In nucleotides, the CDR3 is TGTGCCAGCACCCTCGGAGAGACCCAGTACTTC.

In this sample, this clone turned up once. This chain connects TRBV5-1 to TRBJ2-7; D might be TRBD2 (6 bases). The V and J ends lost 0 bases and 0 bases respectively, with 13 bases between them. CDR1 and CDR2 from the germline V gene are SGHRS and YFSETQ. This CDR3 is built from 16 residues. CDR3 region: CASSLGPGGSSYEQYF. CDR3 DNA sequence: TGCGCCAGCAGCTTGGGTCCCGGGGGAAGCTCCTACGAGCAGTACTTC.

The V call is TRBV10-3, the J call TRBJ2-7; weak D call: TRBD2 (5 bases). Germline values: CDR1 ENHRY, CDR2 SYGVKD. The CDR3 length is 16 residues. V lost 8 bases to trimming and J lost 0 bases, with 20 bases between them. CDR3 in amino acids: CAIREGGPSGSYEQYF. The CDR3 DNA reads as TGTGCCATCCGCGAAGGAGGCCCTTCAGGCTCCTACGAGCAGTACTTC.

The chain employs TRBV7-3 and TRBJ2-7, with unresolved D. The CDR3 has 14 residues. CDR1 and CDR2 from the germline V gene are SGHTA and FQGTGA. Trimming pared 5 bases from V and 4 bases from J, leaving 15 bases between. CDR3 coding DNA: TGTGCCAGCAGCCACTTTGGGGTGGGGTACGAGCAGTACTTC. Translated, it gives CASSHFGVGYEQYF. The complete variable domain, with remaining parts taken from reference TRBV7-3 and TRBJ2-7, reads GAGVSQTPSNKVTEKGKYVELRCDPISGHTALYWYRQSLGQGPEFLIYFQGTGAADDSGLPNDRFFAVRPEGSVSTLKIQRTERGDSAVYLCASSHFGVGYEQYFGPGTRLTVT.

This chain uses TRBV2 with TRBJ2-2; D unresolved. CDR1 is SNHLY, CDR2 FYNNEI, per germline. The CDR3 loop spans 13 amino acids. The V end lost 5 bases, the J end lost 7 bases, and 11 bases lay between the germline ends. CDR3 in DNA: TGTGCCAGCAGTCTCGAACCCGGCGGGGAGCTGTTTTTT. Its protein product is CASSLEPGGELFF. Complete variable domain (other parts from reference TRBV2 and TRBJ2-2): EPEVTQTPSHQVTQMGQEVILRCVPISNHLYFYWYRQILGQKVEFLVSFYNNEISEKSEIFDDQFSVERPDGSNFTLKIRSTKLEDSAMYFCASSLEPGGELFFGEGSRLTVL.

The CDR3 loop reads CASSPRQATYEQYF. The CDR3 bases are TGTGCCAGCAGCCCTAGACAGGCAACCTACGAGCAGTACTTC. This chain uses TRBV14 with TRBJ2-7; maybe TRBD1 (6 bases). This CDR3 has 14 residues. The germline gives CDR1 SGHDN, CDR2 FVKESK. The V and J ends lost 4 bases and 2 bases respectively, with 12 bases between them.